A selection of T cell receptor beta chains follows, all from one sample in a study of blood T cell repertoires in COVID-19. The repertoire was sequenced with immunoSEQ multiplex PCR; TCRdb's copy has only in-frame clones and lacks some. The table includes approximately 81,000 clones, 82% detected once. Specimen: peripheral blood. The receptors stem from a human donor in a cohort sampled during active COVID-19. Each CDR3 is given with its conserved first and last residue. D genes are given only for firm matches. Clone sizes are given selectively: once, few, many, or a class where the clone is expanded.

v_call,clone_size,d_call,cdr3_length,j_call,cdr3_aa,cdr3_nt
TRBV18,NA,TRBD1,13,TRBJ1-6,CASFSGGNSPLHF,TGTGCCAGCTTTTCAGGGGGGAATTCACCCCTCCACTTT
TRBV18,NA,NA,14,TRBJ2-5,CASSPPGNSETQYF,TGTGCCAGCTCACCACCGGGCAACTCGGAGACCCAGTACTTC
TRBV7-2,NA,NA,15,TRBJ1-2,CASSSRVRGNYGYTF,TGTGCCAGCAGCTCCCGGGTTAGGGGTAACTATGGCTACACCTTC
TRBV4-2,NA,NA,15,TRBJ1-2,CASRQEPQGEYGYTF,TGTGCCAGCAGACAAGAACCCCAGGGCGAGTATGGCTACACCTTC
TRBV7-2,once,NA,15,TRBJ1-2,CASSTRSTGLYGYTF,TGTGCCAGCAGCACTCGATCGACAGGTCTCTATGGCTACACCTTC
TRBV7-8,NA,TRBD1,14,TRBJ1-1,CASSPTGGGTEAFF,TGTGCCAGCAGCCCCACAGGGGGGGGCACTGAAGCTTTCTTT
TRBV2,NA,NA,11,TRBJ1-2,CASTPAERYTF,TGTGCCAGCACGCCGGCGGAACGCTACACCTTC
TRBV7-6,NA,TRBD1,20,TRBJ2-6,CASSLVWTGSAYSGANVLTF,TGTGCCAGCAGCTTAGTTTGGACAGGGTCTGCCTACTCTGGGGCCAACGTCCTGACTTTC
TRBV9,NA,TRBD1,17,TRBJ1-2,CASSAGRTGSPVYGYTF,TGTGCCAGCAGCGCCGGCCGGACAGGGAGCCCCGTCTATGGCTACACCTTC
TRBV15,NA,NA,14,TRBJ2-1,CATSRDIGAYEQFF,TGTGCCACCAGCAGAGATATAGGGGCCTATGAGCAGTTCTTC
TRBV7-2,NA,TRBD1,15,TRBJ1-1,CASSPGQGRNTEAFF,TGTGCCAGCAGCCCGGGACAGGGGAGGAACACTGAAGCTTTCTTT
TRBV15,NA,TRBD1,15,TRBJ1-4,CATSTSGQVREKLFF,TGTGCCACCAGCACCTCGGGACAGGTCCGTGAAAAACTGTTTTTT
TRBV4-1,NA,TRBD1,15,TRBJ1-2,CASSQAGGLGYGYTF,TGCGCCAGCAGCCAAGCAGGGGGCTTAGGCTATGGCTACACCTTC
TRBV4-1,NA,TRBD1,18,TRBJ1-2,CASSQDPTGTALRNGYTF,TGCGCCAGCAGCCAAGACCCCACGGGGACAGCCCTAAGGAATGGCTACACCTTC
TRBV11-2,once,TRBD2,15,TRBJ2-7,CASSLSSGGTYEQYF,TGTGCCAGCAGCTTAAGTAGCGGGGGGACCTACGAGCAGTACTTC
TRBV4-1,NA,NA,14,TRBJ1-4,CASRAGTDNEKLFF,TGCGCCAGCAGAGCCGGGACTGATAATGAAAAACTGTTTTTT
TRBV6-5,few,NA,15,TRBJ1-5,CASSYSTGYNQPQHF,TGTGCCAGCAGTTACTCGACGGGGTACAATCAGCCCCAGCATTTT
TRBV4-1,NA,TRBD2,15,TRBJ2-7,CASSHPGLAIYEQYF,TGCGCCAGCAGCCACCCGGGACTAGCGATTTACGAGCAGTACTTC
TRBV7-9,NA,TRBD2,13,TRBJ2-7,CASSPGGWSEQYF,TGTGCCAGCAGCCCGGGGGGTTGGAGCGAGCAGTACTTC
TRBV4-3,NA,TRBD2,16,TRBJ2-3,CASSLGTSGSTDTQYF,TGCGCCAGCAGCCTCGGGACTAGCGGTAGCACAGATACGCAGTATTTT
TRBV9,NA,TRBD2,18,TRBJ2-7,CASSVGGFTSGYPYEQYF,TGTGCCAGCAGCGTGGGGGGGTTTACTAGCGGGTACCCCTACGAGCAGTACTTC
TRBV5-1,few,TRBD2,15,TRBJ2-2,CASRLAGGNTGELFF,TGCGCCAGCAGACTAGCGGGGGGGAACACCGGGGAGCTGTTTTTT
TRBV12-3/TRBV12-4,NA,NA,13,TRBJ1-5,CASSHRANQPQHF,TGTGCCAGCAGCCACAGGGCCAATCAGCCCCAGCATTTT
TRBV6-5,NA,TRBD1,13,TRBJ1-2,CASSTRTGKGYTF,TGTGCCAGCAGTACCCGGACAGGGAAGGGCTACACCTTC